This T cell receptor beta chain is drawn from a study of vaccination and CD4 T cells after COVID-19. Study details: The stimulating agents, overlapping spike peptides, came from SARS-CoV-2, HCoV-NL63, HCoV-OC43 and HCoV-229E.

The Oncomine TCR Beta short-read assay was what sequenced the DNA obtained from cultured CD4+ T cells. TCRdb itself ran the PCR reads through MiXCR, one entry per CDR3 protein. This sample has 9,900 or so distinct CDR3 sequences, with roughly 33% found just once. Worth noting for this clonotype: What it binds is unknown.

The treatment was: roughly 10-day PBMC culture with coronavirus spike peptide pools or control peptides (ViraFEST assay). V was clipped by 1 base and J by 7 bases, with 7 bases between them. Per germline, CDR1 SGHTA and CDR2 FQGNSA. This CDR3 comprises 13 residues. The source is a human donor who had recovered from COVID-19. Sequencing used CD4+ T cells from blood, cultured in vitro, obtained after SARS-CoV-2 vaccination. The genes are TRBV7-2 and TRBJ2-2, with unresolved D. The DNA of the CDR3 is TGTGCCAGCAGCTTAGTAGGTCTCGGGGAGCTGTTTTTT. Amino acids: CASSLVGLGELFF.